The T cell receptor beta chain under discussion was sequenced for a study of T cell repertoires in cytomegalovirus infection. Study as a whole: Both recently identified HLA-C-restricted and well-studied HLA-B-restricted CMV epitopes were used in the study.

TCRdb recomputed calls from the reads with MiXCR, one row per CDR3 protein. The sample includes approximately 590,000 distinct CDR3 sequences, 40% of them seen just once. A word on this clonotype: Its antigen is unidentified.

The CDR3 consists of 14 residues. V dropped 1 base and J dropped 8 bases, with 14 bases sitting between them. This chain connects TRBV12-3 or TRBV12-4 to TRBJ1-2, with a tentative D call TRBD1 (5 bases). This clonotype was obtained from a human donor in good health (CMV status not recorded). Some clones in this sample may be carry-over from other donors' samples. The sequencing used cultured PBMCs, collected from culture after CMV antigen stimulation. CDR3 sequence: CASSLGAGTYGYTF. The CDR3 DNA is TGTGCCAGCAGTTTAGGCGCAGGGACTTACGGCTACACCTTC.